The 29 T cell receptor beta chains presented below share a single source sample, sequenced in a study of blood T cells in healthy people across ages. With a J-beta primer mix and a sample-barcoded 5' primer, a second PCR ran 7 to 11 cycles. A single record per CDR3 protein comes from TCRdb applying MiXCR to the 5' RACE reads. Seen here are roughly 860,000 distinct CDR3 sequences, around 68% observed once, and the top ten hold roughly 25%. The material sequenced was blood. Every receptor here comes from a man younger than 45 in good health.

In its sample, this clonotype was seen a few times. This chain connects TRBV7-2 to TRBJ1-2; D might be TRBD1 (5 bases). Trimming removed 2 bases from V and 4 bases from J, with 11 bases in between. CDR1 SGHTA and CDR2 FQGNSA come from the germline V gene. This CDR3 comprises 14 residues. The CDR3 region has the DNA TGTGCCAGCAGCTTAAGTGAGGGACCCTATGGCTACACCTTC. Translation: CASSLSEGPYGYTF.

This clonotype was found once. The CDR3 loop reads CSARGGTGGLTSSYEQYF. The CDR3 DNA reads as TGCAGTGCTAGAGGAGGGACAGGGGGCCTTACGAGCTCCTACGAGCAGTACTTC. This chain joins TRBV20-1 and TRBJ2-7; TRBD1 agrees at 12 bases. V gave up 1 base and J gave up 0 bases; unmatched junction bases: 10. The germline V gene encodes CDR1 DFQATT and CDR2 SNEGSKA (reference sequence). The CDR3 runs 18 residues.

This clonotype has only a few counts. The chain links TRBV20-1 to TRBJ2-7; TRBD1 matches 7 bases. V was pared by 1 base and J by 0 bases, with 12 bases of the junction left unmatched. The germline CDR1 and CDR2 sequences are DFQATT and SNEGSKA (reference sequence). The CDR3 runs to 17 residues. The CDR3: CSARVLKPGTVSYEQYF. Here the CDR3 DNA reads TGCAGTGCTAGAGTTCTAAAACCCGGGACAGTCTCCTACGAGCAGTACTTC.

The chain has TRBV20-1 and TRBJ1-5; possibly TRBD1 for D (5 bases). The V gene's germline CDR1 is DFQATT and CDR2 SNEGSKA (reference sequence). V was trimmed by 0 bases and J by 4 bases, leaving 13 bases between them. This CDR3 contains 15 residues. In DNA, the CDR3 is TGCAGTGCTAGAGATCTTCTGGGGGGTAATCAGCCCCAGCATTTT. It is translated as CSARDLLGGNQPQHF.

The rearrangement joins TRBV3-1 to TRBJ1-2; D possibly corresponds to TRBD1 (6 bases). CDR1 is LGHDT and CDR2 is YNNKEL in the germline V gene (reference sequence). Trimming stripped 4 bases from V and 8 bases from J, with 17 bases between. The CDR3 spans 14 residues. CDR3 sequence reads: CASSLQGWEEGYTF. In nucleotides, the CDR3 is TGTGCCAGCAGCCTACAGGGATGGGAGGAGGGCTACACCTTC.

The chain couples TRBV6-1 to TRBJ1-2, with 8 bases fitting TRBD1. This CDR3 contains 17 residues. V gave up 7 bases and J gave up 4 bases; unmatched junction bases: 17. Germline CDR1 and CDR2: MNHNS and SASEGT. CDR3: CASTVEWGQENPYGYTF. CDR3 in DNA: TGTGCCAGCACTGTGGAGTGGGGACAGGAAAACCCCTATGGCTACACCTTC.

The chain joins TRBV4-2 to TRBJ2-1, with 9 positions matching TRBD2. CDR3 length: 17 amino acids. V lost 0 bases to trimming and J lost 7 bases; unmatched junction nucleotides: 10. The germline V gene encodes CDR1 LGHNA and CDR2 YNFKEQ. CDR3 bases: TGTGCCAGCAGCCAAGATATAAAGGGACTAGCCTCAAATGAGCAGTTCTTC. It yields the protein CASSQDIKGLASNEQFF.

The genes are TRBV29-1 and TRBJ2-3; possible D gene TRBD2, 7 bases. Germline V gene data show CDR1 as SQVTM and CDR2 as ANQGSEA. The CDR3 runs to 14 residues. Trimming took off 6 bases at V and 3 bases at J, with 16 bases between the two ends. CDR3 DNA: TGCAGCGTCGTCCGGGGGGCAAGAACAGATACGCAGTATTTT. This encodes CSVVRGARTDTQYF.

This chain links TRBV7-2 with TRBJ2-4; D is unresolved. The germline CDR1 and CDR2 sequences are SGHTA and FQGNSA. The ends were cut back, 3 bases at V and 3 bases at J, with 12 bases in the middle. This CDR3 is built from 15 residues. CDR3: CASSFGQDLKNIQYF. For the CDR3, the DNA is TGTGCCAGCAGCTTCGGTCAGGACCTCAAAAACATTCAGTACTTC.

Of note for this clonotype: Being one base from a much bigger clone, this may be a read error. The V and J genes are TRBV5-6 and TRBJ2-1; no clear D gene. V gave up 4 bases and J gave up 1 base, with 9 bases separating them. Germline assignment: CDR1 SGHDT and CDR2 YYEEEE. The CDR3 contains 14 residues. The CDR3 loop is CASSVQASYNEQFF. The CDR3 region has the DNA TGTGCCAGCAGCGTTCAGGCGTCCTACAATGAGCAGTTCTTC.

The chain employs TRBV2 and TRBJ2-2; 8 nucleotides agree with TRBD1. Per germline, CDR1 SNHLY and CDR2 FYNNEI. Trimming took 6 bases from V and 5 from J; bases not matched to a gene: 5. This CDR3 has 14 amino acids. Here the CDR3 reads CASRDRVGTGELFF. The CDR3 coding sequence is TGTGCCAGCAGGGACAGGGTGGGGACCGGGGAGCTGTTTTTT.

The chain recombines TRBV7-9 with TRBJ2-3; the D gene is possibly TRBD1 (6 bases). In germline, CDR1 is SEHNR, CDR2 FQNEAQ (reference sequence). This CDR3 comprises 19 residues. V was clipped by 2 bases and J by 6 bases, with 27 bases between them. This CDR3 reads CASSLYGVTWGLVSDTQYF. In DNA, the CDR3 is TGTGCCAGCAGCTTATATGGAGTTACGTGGGGGCTGGTATCGGATACGCAGTATTTT.

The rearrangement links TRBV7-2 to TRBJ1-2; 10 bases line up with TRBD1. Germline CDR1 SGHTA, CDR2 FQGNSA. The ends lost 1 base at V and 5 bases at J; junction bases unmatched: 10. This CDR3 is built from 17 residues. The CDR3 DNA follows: TGTGCCAGCAGCTTAGTCGGGACAGGGGAAATGTTGTATGGCTACACCTTC. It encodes CASSLVGTGEMLYGYTF.

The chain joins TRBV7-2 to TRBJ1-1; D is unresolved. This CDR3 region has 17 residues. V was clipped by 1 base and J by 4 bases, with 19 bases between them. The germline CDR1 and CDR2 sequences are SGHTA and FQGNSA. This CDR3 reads CASSLGPLRRASTEAFF. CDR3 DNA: TGTGCCAGCAGCTTAGGGCCCCTTAGGAGGGCCTCCACTGAAGCTTTCTTT.

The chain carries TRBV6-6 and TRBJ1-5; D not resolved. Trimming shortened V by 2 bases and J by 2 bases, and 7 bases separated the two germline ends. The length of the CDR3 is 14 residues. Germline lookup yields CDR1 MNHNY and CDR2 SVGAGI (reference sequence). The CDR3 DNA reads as TGTGCCAGCAGTTACAACAGCCGCAATCAGCCCCAGCATTTT. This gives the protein CASSYNSRNQPQHF.

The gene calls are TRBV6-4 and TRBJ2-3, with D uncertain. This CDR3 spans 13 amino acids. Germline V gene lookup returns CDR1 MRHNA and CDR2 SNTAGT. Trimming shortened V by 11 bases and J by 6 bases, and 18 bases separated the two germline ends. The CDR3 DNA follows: TGTGCCCAAGCGACGACTCTCGGGGATACGCAGTATTTT. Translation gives CAQATTLGDTQYF.

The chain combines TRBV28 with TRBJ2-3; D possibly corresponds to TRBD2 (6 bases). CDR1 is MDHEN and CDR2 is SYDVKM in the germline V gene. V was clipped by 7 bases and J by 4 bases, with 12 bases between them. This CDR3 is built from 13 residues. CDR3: CASTVGGPDTQYF. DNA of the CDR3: TGTGCCAGCACCGTCGGGGGTCCAGATACGCAGTATTTT.

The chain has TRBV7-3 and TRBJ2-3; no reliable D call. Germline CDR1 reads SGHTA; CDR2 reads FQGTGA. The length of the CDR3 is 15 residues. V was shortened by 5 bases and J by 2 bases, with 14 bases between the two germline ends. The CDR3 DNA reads TGTGCCAGCAGCCAGTTCTGGGTCCCCACAGATACGCAGTATTTT. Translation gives CASSQFWVPTDTQYF. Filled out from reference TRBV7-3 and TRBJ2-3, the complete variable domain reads GAGVSQTPSNKVTEKGKYVELRCDPISGHTALYWYRQSLGQGPEFLIYFQGTGAADDSGLPNDRFFAVRPEGSVSTLKIQRTERGDSAVYLCASSQFWVPTDTQYFGPGTRLTVL.

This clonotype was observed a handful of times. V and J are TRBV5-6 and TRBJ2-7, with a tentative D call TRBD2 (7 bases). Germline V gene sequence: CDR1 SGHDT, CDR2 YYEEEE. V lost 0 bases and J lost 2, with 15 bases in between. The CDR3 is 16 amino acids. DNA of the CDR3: TGTGCCAGCAGCTTGGATGGGGGGGCGCCCCCCTACGAGCAGTACTTC. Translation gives CASSLDGGAPPYEQYF.

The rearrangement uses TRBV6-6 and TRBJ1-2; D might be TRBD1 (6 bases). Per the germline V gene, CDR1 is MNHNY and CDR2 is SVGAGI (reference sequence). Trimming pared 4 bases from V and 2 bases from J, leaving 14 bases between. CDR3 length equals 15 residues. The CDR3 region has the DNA TGTGCCAGCAGTTCCCCACAGGGAAAGAACTATGGCTACACCTTC. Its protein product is CASSSPQGKNYGYTF.

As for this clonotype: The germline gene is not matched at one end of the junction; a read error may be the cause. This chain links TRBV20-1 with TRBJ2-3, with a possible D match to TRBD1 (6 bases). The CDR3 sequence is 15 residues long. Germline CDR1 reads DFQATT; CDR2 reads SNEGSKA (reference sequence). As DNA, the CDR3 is TGCAGTGCTAGAGCCACCGGACAGCTCACAAATACGCAGTATTTT. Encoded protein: CSARATGQLTNTQYF.

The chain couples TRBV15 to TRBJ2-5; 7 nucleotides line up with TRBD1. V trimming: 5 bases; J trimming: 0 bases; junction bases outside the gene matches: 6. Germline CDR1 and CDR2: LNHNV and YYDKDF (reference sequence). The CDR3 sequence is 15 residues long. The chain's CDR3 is CATSPDGTDQETQYF. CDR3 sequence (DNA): TGTGCCACCAGCCCCGACGGGACAGACCAAGAGACCCAGTACTTC.

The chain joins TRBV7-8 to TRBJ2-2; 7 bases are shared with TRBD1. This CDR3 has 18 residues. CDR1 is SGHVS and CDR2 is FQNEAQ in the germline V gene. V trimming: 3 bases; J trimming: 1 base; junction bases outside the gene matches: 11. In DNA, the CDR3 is TGTGCCAGCAGCTTCCCTCGAGACAGGGCAGGGAACACCGGGGAGCTGTTTTTT. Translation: CASSFPRDRAGNTGELFF. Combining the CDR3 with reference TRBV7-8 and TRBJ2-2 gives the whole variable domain GAGVSQSPRYKVAKRGQDVALRCDPISGHVSLFWYQQALGQGPEFLTYFQNEAQLDKSGLPSDRFFAERPEGSVSTLKIQRTQQEDSAVYLCASSFPRDRAGNTGELFFGEGSRLTVL.

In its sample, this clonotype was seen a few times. CDR3 nucleotides: TGCAGTGCTGCCCGGACAGGAGTCAATGAAAAACTGTTTTTT. Protein product: CSAARTGVNEKLFF. The V call is TRBV20-1, the J call TRBJ1-4, with 7 nucleotides matching TRBD1. The CDR3 extends over 14 amino acids. CDR1 and CDR2 (germline): DFQATT, SNEGSKA (reference sequence). V gave up 5 bases and J gave up 5 bases; unmatched junction bases: 8.

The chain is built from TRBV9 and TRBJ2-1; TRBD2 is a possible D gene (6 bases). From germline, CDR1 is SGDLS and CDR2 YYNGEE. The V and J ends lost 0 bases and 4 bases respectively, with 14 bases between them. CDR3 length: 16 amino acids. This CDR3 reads CASSVVAGPLYNEQFF. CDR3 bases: TGTGCCAGCAGCGTAGTTGCGGGACCCTTATACAATGAGCAGTTCTTC.

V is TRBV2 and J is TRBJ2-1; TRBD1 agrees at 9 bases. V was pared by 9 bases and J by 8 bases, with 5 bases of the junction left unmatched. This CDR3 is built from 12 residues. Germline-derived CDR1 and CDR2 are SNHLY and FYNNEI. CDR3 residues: CARRDRGDEQFF. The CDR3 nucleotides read TGTGCCAGACGAGACAGGGGGGATGAGCAGTTCTTC. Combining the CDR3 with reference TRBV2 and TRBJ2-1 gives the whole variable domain EPEVTQTPSHQVTQMGQEVILRCVPISNHLYFYWYRQILGQKVEFLVSFYNNEISEKSEIFDDQFSVERPDGSNFTLKIRSTKLEDSAMYFCARRDRGDEQFFGPGTRLTVL.

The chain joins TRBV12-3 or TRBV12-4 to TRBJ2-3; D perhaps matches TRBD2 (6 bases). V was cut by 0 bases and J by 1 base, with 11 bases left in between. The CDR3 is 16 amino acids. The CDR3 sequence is CASSLAPGTGTDTQYF. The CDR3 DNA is TGTGCCAGCAGTTTAGCGCCAGGGACTGGCACAGATACGCAGTATTTT.

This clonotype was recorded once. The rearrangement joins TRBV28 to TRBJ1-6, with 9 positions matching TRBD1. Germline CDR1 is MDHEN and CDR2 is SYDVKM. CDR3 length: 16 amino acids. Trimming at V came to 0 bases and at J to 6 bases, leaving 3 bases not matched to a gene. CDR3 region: CASSLWTDRGNSPLHF. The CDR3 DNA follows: TGTGCCAGCAGTTTATGGACGGACAGGGGTAATTCACCCCTCCACTTT. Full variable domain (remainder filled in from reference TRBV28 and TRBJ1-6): DVKVTQSSRYLVKRTGEKVFLECVQDMDHENMFWYRQDPGLGLRLIYFSYDVKMKEKGDIPEGYSVSREKKERFSLILESASTNQTSMYLCASSLWTDRGNSPLHFGNGTRLTVT.

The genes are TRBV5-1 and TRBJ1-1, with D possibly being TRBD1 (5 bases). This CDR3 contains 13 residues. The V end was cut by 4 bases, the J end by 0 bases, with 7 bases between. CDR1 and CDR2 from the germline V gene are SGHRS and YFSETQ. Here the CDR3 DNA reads TGCGCCAGCAGCAAGGACATGAACACTGAAGCTTTCTTT. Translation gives CASSKDMNTEAFF.